This TCR beta chain appears in the sequencing data of a study of neurological immune-mediated disorders. General study results and limits: The greatest degree of TCR clonal expansion was observed in HTLV-1-associated myelopathy, with the lowest in multiple sclerosis, below that of healthy controls.

This clonotype was detected many times. Its matching antigen is unknown. This CDR3 has 16 residues. The germline V gene encodes CDR1 SGHRS and CDR2 YFSETQ. Trimming took 0 bases from V and 0 from J, leaving 10 bases between them. MiXCR, applied by TCRdb to the 5' RACE reads, yields one record per CDR3 protein. The data show 84,000 or so distinct CDR3 sequences, 10% to 13% seen once. The sequencing input was PBMCs. The chain carries TRBV5-1 and TRBJ2-1, with D possibly matching TRBD1 (5 bases). The origin of this receptor is a man aged 40-49 years in good health. CDR3: CASSLGQSISYNEQFF. CDR3 DNA: TGCGCCAGCAGCTTGGGACAGTCCATCTCCTACAATGAGCAGTTCTTC.